This T cell receptor beta chain was sequenced for a study of OX40 agonist ivuxolimab in advanced cancers. Sequencing was performed with immunoSEQ multiplex PCR; in TCRdb, only in-frame clones are kept and a portion is missing. This table has some 77,000 clones, 90% to 95% appearing once. The germline CDR1 and CDR2 sequences are SGHTA and FQGTGA. V dropped 2 bases and J dropped 11 bases, with 13 bases sitting between them. The CDR3 is 13 residues long. This clonotype was sampled from an adult with an advanced solid tumor such as melanoma, head and neck, liver or kidney cancer. The chain recombines TRBV7-3 with TRBJ2-1; a weak D match, TRBD1 (6 bases). The sample consisted of CD4+ or CD8+ T cells sorted from blood, taken in a trial of the OX40 agonist ivuxolimab. This chain's CDR3 is CASSLAGDLKQFF. Here the CDR3 DNA reads TGTGCCAGCAGCTTAGCAGGGGACCTTAAGCAGTTCTTC. The full variable domain, completed using reference TRBV7-3 and TRBJ2-1, is GAGVSQTPSNKVTEKGKYVELRCDPISGHTALYWYRQSLGQGPEFLIYFQGTGAADDSGLPNDRFFAVRPEGSVSTLKIQRTERGDSAVYLCASSLAGDLKQFFGPGTRLTVL.